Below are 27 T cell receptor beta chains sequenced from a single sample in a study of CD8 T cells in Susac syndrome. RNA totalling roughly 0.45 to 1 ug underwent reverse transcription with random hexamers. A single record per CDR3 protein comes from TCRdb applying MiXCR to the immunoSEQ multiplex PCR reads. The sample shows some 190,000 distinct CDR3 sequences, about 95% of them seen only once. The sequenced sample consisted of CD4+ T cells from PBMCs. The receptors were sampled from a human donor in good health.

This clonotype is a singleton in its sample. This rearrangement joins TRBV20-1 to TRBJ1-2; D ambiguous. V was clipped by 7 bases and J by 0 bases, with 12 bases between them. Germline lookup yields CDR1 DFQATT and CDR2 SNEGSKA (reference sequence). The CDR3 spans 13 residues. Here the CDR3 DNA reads TGCAGTGGAGAGCAACAGCCTAACTATGGCTACACCTTC. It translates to CSGEQQPNYGYTF.

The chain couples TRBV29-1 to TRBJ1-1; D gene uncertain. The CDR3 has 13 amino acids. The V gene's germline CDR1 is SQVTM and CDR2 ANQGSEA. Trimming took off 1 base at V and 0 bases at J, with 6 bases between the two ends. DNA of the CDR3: TGCAGCGTTGAAGTCGCGATGAACACTGAAGCTTTCTTT. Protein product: CSVEVAMNTEAFF.

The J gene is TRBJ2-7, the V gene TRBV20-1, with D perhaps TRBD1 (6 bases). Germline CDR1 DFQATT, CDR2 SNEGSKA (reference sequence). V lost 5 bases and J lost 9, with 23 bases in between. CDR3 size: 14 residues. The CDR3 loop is CSAGPSEEQGRQYF. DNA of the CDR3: TGCAGTGCTGGACCCTCCGAAGAACAGGGAAGGCAGTACTTC.

CDR3: CASSRGEGSMNTEAFF. The CDR3 coding sequence is TGTGCCAGCAGTAGAGGAGAAGGGAGCATGAACACTGAAGCTTTCTTT. The rearrangement links TRBV2 to TRBJ1-1; D is unresolved. The germline V gene encodes CDR1 SNHLY and CDR2 FYNNEI. The germline V and J ends were trimmed by 5 bases and 0 bases, with 16 bases remaining between them. This CDR3 is built from 16 residues.

CDR3 nucleotides: TGTGCCAGCACCCCAGGACAGGGGACGCAGTATTTT. Amino acid sequence: CASTPGQGTQYF. The chain combines TRBV21-1 with TRBJ2-3; the table's D call, TRBD1, has no DNA check behind it. TRBV21-1 is shown as a pseudogene. The CDR3 sequence is 12 residues long.

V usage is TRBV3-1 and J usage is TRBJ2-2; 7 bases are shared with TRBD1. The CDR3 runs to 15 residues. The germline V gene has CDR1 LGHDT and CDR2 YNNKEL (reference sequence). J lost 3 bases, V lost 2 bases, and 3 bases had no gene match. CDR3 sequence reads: CASSQPTGYTGELFF. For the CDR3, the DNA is TGTGCCAGCAGCCAACCGACAGGGTACACCGGGGAGCTGTTTTTT.

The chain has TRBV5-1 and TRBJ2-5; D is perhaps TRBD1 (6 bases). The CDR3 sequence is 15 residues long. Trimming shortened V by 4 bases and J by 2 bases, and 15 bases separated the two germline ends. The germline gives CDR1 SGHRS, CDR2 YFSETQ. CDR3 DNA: TGCGCCAGCAGCCCCCAGGCAGGGGCGCAAGAGACCCAGTACTTC. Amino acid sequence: CASSPQAGAQETQYF.

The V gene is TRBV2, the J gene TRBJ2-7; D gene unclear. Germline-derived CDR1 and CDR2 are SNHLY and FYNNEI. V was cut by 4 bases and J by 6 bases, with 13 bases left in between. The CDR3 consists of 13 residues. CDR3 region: CASSVGATLEQYF. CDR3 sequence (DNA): TGTGCCAGCAGTGTAGGAGCCACACTCGAGCAGTACTTC.

The CDR3 coding sequence is TGTGCCAGCAGCCATACTAGTAGTCCCGGGGAGCTGTTTTTT. It translates to CASSHTSSPGELFF. The chain carries TRBV4-2 and TRBJ2-2; possible D gene TRBD2, 5 bases. Trimming stripped 3 bases from V and 6 bases from J, with 11 bases between. Germline V CDR1 and CDR2: LGHNA, YNFKEQ. The CDR3 runs to 14 residues.

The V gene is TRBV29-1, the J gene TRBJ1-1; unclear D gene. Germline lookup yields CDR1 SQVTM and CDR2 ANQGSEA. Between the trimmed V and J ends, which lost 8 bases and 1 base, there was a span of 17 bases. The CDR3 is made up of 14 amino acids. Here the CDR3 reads CSPGPAHGNTEAFF. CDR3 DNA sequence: TGCAGCCCCGGACCGGCGCACGGGAACACTGAAGCTTTCTTT.

This CDR3 reads CASSMTGGNQPQHF. CDR3 nucleotide sequence: TGTGCCAGTAGTATGACAGGGGGCAATCAGCCCCAGCATTTT. The chain has TRBV19 and TRBJ1-5; TRBD1 agrees at 8 bases. Germline V gene sequence: CDR1 LNHDA, CDR2 SQIVND (reference sequence). The CDR3 has 14 amino acids. V trimming: 3 bases; J trimming: 2 bases; junction bases outside the gene matches: 0.

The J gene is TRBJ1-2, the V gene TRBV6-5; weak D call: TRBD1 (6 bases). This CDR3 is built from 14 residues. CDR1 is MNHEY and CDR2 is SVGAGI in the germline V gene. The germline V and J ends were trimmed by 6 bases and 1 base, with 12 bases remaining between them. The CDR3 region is CASRHDRNNYGYTF. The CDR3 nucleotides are TGTGCCAGCAGACACGACAGGAATAACTATGGCTACACCTTC.

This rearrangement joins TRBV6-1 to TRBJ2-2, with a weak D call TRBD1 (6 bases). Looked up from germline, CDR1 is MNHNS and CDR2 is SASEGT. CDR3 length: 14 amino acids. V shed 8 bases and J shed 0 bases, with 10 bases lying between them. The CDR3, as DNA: TGTGCCAGCCTAGGGACACCGAACACCGGGGAGCTGTTTTTT. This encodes CASLGTPNTGELFF.

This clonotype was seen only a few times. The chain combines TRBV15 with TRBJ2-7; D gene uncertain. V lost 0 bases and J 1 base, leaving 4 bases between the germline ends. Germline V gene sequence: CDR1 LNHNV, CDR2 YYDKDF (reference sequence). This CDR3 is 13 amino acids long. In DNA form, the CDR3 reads TGTGCCACCAGCAGAGATCCTTCCTACGAGCAGTACTTC. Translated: CATSRDPSYEQYF.

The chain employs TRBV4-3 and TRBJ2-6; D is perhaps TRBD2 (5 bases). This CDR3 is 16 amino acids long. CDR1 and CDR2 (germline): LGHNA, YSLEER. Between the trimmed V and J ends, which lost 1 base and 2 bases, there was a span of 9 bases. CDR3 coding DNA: TGCGCCAGCAGCCAAGCAGGAGGCGCTGGGGCCAACGTCCTGACTTTC. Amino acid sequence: CASSQAGGAGANVLTF.

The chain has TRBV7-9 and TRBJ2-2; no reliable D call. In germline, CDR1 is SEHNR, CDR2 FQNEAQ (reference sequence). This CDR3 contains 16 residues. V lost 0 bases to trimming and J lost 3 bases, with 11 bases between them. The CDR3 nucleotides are TGTGCCAGCAGCTTAGCGCGAATTATAGACACCGGGGAGCTGTTTTTT. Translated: CASSLARIIDTGELFF.

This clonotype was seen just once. The CDR3 nucleotides are TGTGCCAGCAGCTTAGAGACAGGGCGGGACACTGAAGCTTTCTTT. It translates to CASSLETGRDTEAFF. The J gene is TRBJ1-1, the V gene TRBV11-1; 7 bases are shared with TRBD1. The CDR3 spans 15 residues. J was trimmed by 3 bases and V by 1 base; bases with no gene match: 5. From germline, CDR1 is SGHAT and CDR2 FQDESV (reference sequence).

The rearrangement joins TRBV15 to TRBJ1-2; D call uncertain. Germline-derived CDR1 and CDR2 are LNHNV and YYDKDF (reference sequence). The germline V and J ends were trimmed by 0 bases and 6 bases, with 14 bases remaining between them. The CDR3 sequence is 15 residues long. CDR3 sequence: CATSRELEGLNGYTF. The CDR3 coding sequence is TGTGCCACCAGCAGAGAGTTGGAGGGCCTGAATGGCTACACCTTC.

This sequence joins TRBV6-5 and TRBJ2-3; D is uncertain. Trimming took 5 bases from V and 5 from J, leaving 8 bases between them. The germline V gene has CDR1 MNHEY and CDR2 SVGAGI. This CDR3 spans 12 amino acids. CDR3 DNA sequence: TGTGCCAGCAGTGCTCTACAAGATACGCAGTATTTT. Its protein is CASSALQDTQYF.

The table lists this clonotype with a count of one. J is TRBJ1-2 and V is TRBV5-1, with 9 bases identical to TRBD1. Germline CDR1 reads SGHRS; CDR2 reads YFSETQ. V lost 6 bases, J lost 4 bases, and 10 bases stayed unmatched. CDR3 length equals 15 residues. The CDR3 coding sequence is TGCGCCAGCACTGTAAACCAACAGGGGGCCTATGGCTACACCTTC. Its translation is CASTVNQQGAYGYTF.

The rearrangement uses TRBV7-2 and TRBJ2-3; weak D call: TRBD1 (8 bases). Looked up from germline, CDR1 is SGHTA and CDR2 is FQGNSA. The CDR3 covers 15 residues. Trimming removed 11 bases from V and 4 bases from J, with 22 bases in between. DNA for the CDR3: TGTGCCTCCCCCAGGGGGCGGGAGATCCCAGATACGCAGTATTTT. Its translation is CASPRGREIPDTQYF.

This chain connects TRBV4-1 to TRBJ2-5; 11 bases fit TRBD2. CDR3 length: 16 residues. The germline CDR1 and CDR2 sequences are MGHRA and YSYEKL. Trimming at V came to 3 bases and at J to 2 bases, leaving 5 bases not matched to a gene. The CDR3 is CASSQRLAGPQETQYF. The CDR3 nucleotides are TGCGCCAGCAGCCAGCGACTAGCGGGGCCGCAAGAGACCCAGTACTTC.

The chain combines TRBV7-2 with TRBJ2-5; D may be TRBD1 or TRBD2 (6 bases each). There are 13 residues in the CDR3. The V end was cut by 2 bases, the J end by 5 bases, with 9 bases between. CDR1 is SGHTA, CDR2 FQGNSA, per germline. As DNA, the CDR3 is TGTGCCAGCAGCTTACTAGGGGGGGAGACCCAGTACTTC. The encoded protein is CASSLLGGETQYF. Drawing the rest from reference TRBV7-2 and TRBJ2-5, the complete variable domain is GAGVSQSPSNKVTEKGKDVELRCDPISGHTALYWYRQSLGQGLEFLIYFQGNSAPDKSGLPSDRFSAERTGGSVSTLTIQRTQQEDSAVYLCASSLLGGETQYFGPGTRLLVL.

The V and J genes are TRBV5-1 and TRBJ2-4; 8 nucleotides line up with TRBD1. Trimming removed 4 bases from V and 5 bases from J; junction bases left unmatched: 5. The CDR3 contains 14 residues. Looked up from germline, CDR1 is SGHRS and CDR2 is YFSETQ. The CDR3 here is CASSQDRAQNIQYF. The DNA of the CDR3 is TGCGCCAGCAGCCAGGACAGGGCTCAAAACATTCAGTACTTC.

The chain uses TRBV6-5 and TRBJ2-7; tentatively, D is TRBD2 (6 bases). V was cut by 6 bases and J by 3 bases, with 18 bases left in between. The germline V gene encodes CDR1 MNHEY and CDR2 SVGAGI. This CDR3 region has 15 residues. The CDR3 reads CASSRDSRVGYEQYF. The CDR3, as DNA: TGTGCCAGCAGCCGGGACTCCCGAGTGGGCTACGAGCAGTACTTC.

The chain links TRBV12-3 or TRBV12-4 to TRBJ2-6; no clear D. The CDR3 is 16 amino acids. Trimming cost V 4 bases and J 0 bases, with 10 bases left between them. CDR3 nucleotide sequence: TGTGCCAGCAGTTCCGGACCCCTCTCTGGGGCCAACGTCCTGACTTTC. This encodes CASSSGPLSGANVLTF.

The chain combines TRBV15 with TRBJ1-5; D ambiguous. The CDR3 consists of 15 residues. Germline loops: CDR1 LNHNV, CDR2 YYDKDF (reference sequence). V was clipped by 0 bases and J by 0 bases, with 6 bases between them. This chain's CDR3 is CATSRDSHSNQPQHF. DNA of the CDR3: TGTGCCACCAGCAGAGATTCACATAGCAATCAGCCCCAGCATTTT.